A selection of T cell receptor beta chains follows, all from one sample in a study of monozygotic twins with inflammatory bowel disease. No DNA is given; TCRdb re-called the 5' RACE reads and lists each CDR3 protein once. In total, the table holds nearly 450,000 distinct CDR3 sequences. Sample: blood. The origin of the receptors is a human donor with ulcerative colitis or Crohn's disease, or a healthy co-twin of an affected twin (not recorded which). Both conserved end residues are part of each CDR3. Fields, in order: V gene, J gene, CDR3 protein.

V gene: TRBV7-2; J gene: TRBJ1-2; CDR3 protein: CASSQGGGSLNYGYTF
V gene: TRBV5-1; J gene: TRBJ1-2; CDR3 protein: CASSSTGNDYDYTF
V gene: TRBV6-5; J gene: TRBJ2-7; CDR3 protein: CASSYGTVAEQYF
V gene: TRBV7-9; J gene: TRBJ2-7; CDR3 protein: CASSFDGTYEQYF
V gene: TRBV7-2; J gene: TRBJ2-3; CDR3 protein: CASSSFTDTQYF
V gene: TRBV27; J gene: TRBJ2-1; CDR3 protein: CASSPRLAGENNEQFF
V gene: TRBV7-9; J gene: TRBJ1-1; CDR3 protein: CASSPPARTEAFF
V gene: TRBV10-3; J gene: TRBJ2-4; CDR3 protein: CAISNPGSGAKNIQYF
V gene: TRBV7-9; J gene: TRBJ2-1; CDR3 protein: CASSSRGDRVHEQFF
V gene: TRBV20-1; J gene: TRBJ2-5; CDR3 protein: CSAERDGETQYF
V gene: TRBV20-1; J gene: TRBJ1-4; CDR3 protein: CSARDFGQGGEKLFF
V gene: TRBV6-4; J gene: TRBJ1-1; CDR3 protein: CASSDFPGGVTEAFF
V gene: TRBV6-2/TRBV6-3; J gene: TRBJ2-7; CDR3 protein: CASSYTSGSYEQYF
V gene: TRBV11-2; J gene: TRBJ1-2; CDR3 protein: CASSTRDRAGYTF
V gene: TRBV20-1; J gene: TRBJ2-7; CDR3 protein: CSATIAGGTYEQYF
V gene: TRBV24-1; J gene: TRBJ2-5; CDR3 protein: CATSDFTGGGETQYF
V gene: TRBV5-1; J gene: TRBJ2-1; CDR3 protein: CASMGQRSDYNEQFF
V gene: TRBV5-1; J gene: TRBJ1-1; CDR3 protein: CASSPRGAEMNTEAFF
V gene: TRBV3-1; J gene: TRBJ1-1; CDR3 protein: CASRPGTSNTEAFF
V gene: TRBV12-3/TRBV12-4; J gene: TRBJ2-1; CDR3 protein: CASSLGVPPSYNEQFF
V gene: TRBV7-8; J gene: TRBJ1-1; CDR3 protein: CASSLVQTRDTEAFF
V gene: TRBV5-4; J gene: TRBJ2-5; CDR3 protein: CASSLTSGGEETQYF
V gene: TRBV29-1; J gene: TRBJ1-1; CDR3 protein: CSASEGAEAFF
V gene: TRBV11-3; J gene: TRBJ2-5; CDR3 protein: CASSPTGGGETQYF
V gene: TRBV12-3/TRBV12-4; J gene: TRBJ1-4; CDR3 protein: CASRVSLSNEKLFF
V gene: TRBV14; J gene: TRBJ2-5; CDR3 protein: CASSQTMTQYF
V gene: TRBV6-1; J gene: TRBJ2-2; CDR3 protein: CASSEEATRVPGELFF
V gene: TRBV20-1; J gene: TRBJ2-2; CDR3 protein: CSALGGGSTGELFF
V gene: TRBV12-3/TRBV12-4; J gene: TRBJ1-1; CDR3 protein: CASSGQGASWNTEAFF
V gene: TRBV6-5; J gene: TRBJ2-7; CDR3 protein: CASSSPGQGRSYEQYF
V gene: TRBV7-9; J gene: TRBJ1-1; CDR3 protein: CASTSPGGAHTTAFF
V gene: TRBV10-3; J gene: TRBJ2-7; CDR3 protein: CAISEPGTSSSYEQYF
V gene: TRBV7-7; J gene: TRBJ2-2; CDR3 protein: CASSLESAGGPFAGELFF
V gene: TRBV7-2; J gene: TRBJ2-4; CDR3 protein: CASSLAQTGSIQYF
V gene: TRBV6-1; J gene: TRBJ2-3; CDR3 protein: CASLMTGRTDTQYF
V gene: TRBV12-3/TRBV12-4; J gene: TRBJ2-2; CDR3 protein: CASSFGLGDTGELFF
V gene: TRBV12-3/TRBV12-4; J gene: TRBJ2-7; CDR3 protein: CASAREGGGSYEQYF
V gene: TRBV7-2; J gene: TRBJ1-5; CDR3 protein: CASSLSQGNNQPQHF
V gene: TRBV6-1; J gene: TRBJ2-3; CDR3 protein: CASSDGLGSDTQYF
V gene: TRBV20-1; J gene: TRBJ1-2; CDR3 protein: CSASLDRGKGYTF
V gene: TRBV10-3; J gene: TRBJ2-2; CDR3 protein: CAIEGQRGGDPNTGELFF
V gene: TRBV12-3/TRBV12-4; J gene: TRBJ2-3; CDR3 protein: CASSLKEVDTQYF
V gene: TRBV4-2; J gene: TRBJ1-4; CDR3 protein: CASSQDLNRGGNEKLFF
V gene: TRBV2; J gene: TRBJ2-3; CDR3 protein: CASSGRQGRTDTQYF
V gene: TRBV12-3/TRBV12-4; J gene: TRBJ2-2; CDR3 protein: CASNLGDTGELFF
V gene: TRBV5-1; J gene: TRBJ2-2; CDR3 protein: CASSPWGRGDTGELFF
V gene: TRBV27; J gene: TRBJ2-7; CDR3 protein: CARASISGRVEAYEQYF
V gene: TRBV7-9; J gene: TRBJ2-7; CDR3 protein: CASSLNTDEQYF
V gene: TRBV11-2; J gene: TRBJ2-7; CDR3 protein: CASSFGESYEQYF
V gene: TRBV9; J gene: TRBJ2-5; CDR3 protein: CASSVEKGLPGETQYF
V gene: TRBV20-1; J gene: TRBJ2-5; CDR3 protein: CSADRAAVETQYF
V gene: TRBV7-7; J gene: TRBJ2-3; CDR3 protein: CASSRGQSTDTQYF